These 11 T cell receptor beta chains originate from one sample sequenced in a study of response to subunit inactivated influenza vaccine. From the RT-PCR reads, TCRdb called clonotypes with MiXCR, one entry per CDR3 protein. The sample gives roughly 520,000 distinct CDR3 sequences, over 25% of which show up once; 1.5% to 2% is in the top ten. The sequencing used CD4+ T cells sorted from PBMCs, collected 5 days after vaccination. The receptors come from a man aged 50-60 years who received an inactivated influenza vaccine.

This rearrangement joins TRBV6-2 or TRBV6-3 to TRBJ2-1, with 8 bases matching TRBD2. Trimming cost V 0 bases and J 4 bases; bases outside gene matches: 2. CDR1 is MNHEY, CDR2 SVGEGT, per germline. The CDR3 totals 15 residues. Here the CDR3 reads CASSYSGLAYNEQFF. As DNA, the CDR3 is TGTGCCAGCAGTTACTCAGGACTAGCTTACAATGAGCAGTTCTTC.

On this clonotype itself: Sequence at one end of the junction differs from germline and may be a read error. The chain is built from TRBV25-1 and TRBJ2-5; D is perhaps TRBD1 or TRBD2 (5 bases each). The germline CDR1 and CDR2 sequences are MGHDK and SYGVNS. This CDR3 comprises 14 residues. The CDR3 loop reads CASCEYRGGETQYF. As DNA, the CDR3 is TGTGCCAGCTGTGAATATCGGGGCGGTGAGACCCAGTACTTC.

The sample holds a few counts of this clonotype. The chain employs TRBV7-9 and TRBJ1-1; D perhaps matches TRBD1 (5 bases). With 6 bases removed from V and 1 base from J, the gap between germline ends came to 9 bases. CDR1 SEHNR and CDR2 FQNEAQ come from the germline V gene (reference sequence). The CDR3 covers 13 residues. The DNA of the CDR3 is TGTGCCAGCAGTTACAGGACGAACACTGAAGCTTTCTTT. Its translation: CASSYRTNTEAFF.

The table lists this clonotype with many counts. The chain links TRBV7-9 to TRBJ2-7; D not certain. CDR1 and CDR2 (germline): SEHNR, FQNEAQ (reference sequence). There are 11 residues in the CDR3. Trimming took off 5 bases at V and 3 bases at J, with 5 bases between the two ends. The CDR3 spells CASSAYYEQYF. In DNA, the CDR3 is TGTGCCAGCAGCGCTTACTACGAGCAGTACTTC.

This clonotype came up a few times. The rearrangement links TRBV5-1 to TRBJ2-6, with unresolved D. Trimming took off 4 bases at V and 4 bases at J, with 9 bases between the two ends. This CDR3 contains 14 residues. From germline, CDR1 is SGHRS and CDR2 YFSETQ. CDR3 in amino acids: CASSPANGANVLTF. The CDR3 region has the DNA TGCGCCAGCAGCCCGGCGAACGGGGCCAACGTCCTGACTTTC.

The V and J genes are TRBV6-5 and TRBJ2-5, with a tentative D call TRBD2 (5 bases). Trimming took 0 bases from V and 5 from J, leaving 13 bases between them. The CDR3 totals 15 residues. The germline V gene has CDR1 MNHEY and CDR2 SVGAGI. CDR3 protein: CASSYSRALRETQYF. The CDR3 bases are TGTGCCAGCAGTTACTCGAGGGCCCTGCGGGAGACCCAGTACTTC.

This clonotype was observed once. The chain combines TRBV4-3 with TRBJ2-7; 9 nucleotides match TRBD1. This CDR3 region has 16 residues. The germline V gene has CDR1 LGHNA and CDR2 YSLEER. V lost 2 bases and J lost 4; bases outside the gene matches: 9. The CDR3 nucleotides read TGCGCCAGCAGCCAACAACCGGGACAGGGCTCTTACGAGCAGTACTTC. It codes for CASSQQPGQGSYEQYF.

This clonotype showed up just a few times. The chain couples TRBV5-1 to TRBJ2-1; TRBD1 aligns across 9 bases. Unmatched junction bases numbered 9, after V lost 7 bases and J lost 4 bases. CDR1 and CDR2 (germline): SGHRS, YFSETQ. There are 15 residues in the CDR3. The DNA of the CDR3 is TGCGCCAGCCGATCGGGACAGGGAAATTACAATGAGCAGTTCTTC. Translated: CASRSGQGNYNEQFF.

The chain links TRBV10-3 to TRBJ2-1, with D possibly matching TRBD2 (5 bases). The CDR3 loop spans 12 amino acids. In germline, CDR1 is ENHRY, CDR2 SYGVKD. Trimming left V 0 bases short and J 9 bases short, with 6 bases between. This chain's CDR3 is CAISESRVEQFF. Written as DNA, the CDR3 is TGTGCCATCAGTGAGTCGCGGGTTGAGCAGTTCTTC.

V gene TRBV28 combines with J gene TRBJ2-1; 9 bases agree with TRBD2. With 1 base clipped from V and 7 bases from J, the junction kept 11 bases outside the gene matches. This CDR3 is 17 amino acids long. From germline, CDR1 is MDHEN and CDR2 SYDVKM. CDR3 sequence reads: CASSLSLLRGGLNEQFF. CDR3 coding DNA: TGTGCCAGCAGTTTATCTCTCTTGCGGGGGGGCCTGAATGAGCAGTTCTTC.

This clonotype has just a few counts. This chain links TRBV5-1 with TRBJ2-3; possible D gene TRBD2, 6 bases. V lost 5 bases and J lost 1, with 14 bases in between. Germline V CDR1 and CDR2: SGHRS, YFSETQ. There are 15 residues in the CDR3. The CDR3 coding sequence is TGCGCCAGCAGACTTCTTAGCGGCCGCACAGATACGCAGTATTTT. Protein: CASRLLSGRTDTQYF.